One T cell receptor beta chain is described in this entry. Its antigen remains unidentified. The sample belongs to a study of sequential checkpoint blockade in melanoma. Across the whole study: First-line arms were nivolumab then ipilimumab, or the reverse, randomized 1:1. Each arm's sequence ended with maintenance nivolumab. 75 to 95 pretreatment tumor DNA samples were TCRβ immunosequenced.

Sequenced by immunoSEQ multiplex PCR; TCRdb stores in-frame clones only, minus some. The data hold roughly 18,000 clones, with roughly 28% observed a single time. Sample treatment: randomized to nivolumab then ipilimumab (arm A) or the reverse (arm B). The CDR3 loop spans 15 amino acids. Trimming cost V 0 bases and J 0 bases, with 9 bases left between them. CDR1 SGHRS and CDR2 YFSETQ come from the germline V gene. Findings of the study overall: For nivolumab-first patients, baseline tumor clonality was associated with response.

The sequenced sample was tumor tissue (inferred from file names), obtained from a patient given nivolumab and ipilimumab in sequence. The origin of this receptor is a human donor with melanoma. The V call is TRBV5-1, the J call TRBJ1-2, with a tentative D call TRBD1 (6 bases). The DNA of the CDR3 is TGCGCCAGCAGCTTGGGACAGGTGCCTAACTATGGCTACACCTTC. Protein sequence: CASSLGQVPNYGYTF.